One T cell receptor (beta chain) is described in this entry. What this receptor recognizes is not known. The input lacks base qualities; no much larger clone sits a single base away. The label giving this sample's time point can be read as: baseline before first vaccination. Vaccinee samples came from UK trials COV001 and COV002, including a single-blind randomized controlled phase 2/3 trial of AZD1222 (ChAdOx1 nCoV-19) in healthy adults. For TCRbeta chain sequencing, PBMC samples were collected from trial participants at day 0 and at day 28 after the second dose. The sample is drawn from a study of T cell responses to AZD1222 COVID-19 vaccine (dated by TCRdb to the early 2020s). For context, the study as a whole: AZD1222 recipients given second doses at about 4 weeks or at about 12 weeks were pooled, since spike-specific TCR depth and breadth were not found to differ between the two schedules. TCR sequencing was performed for more than 230 trial participants, of whom around 200 were given two doses of AZD1222 and approximately 25 were given two doses of MenACWY control vaccine. Trial participants were enrolled by age into 18-55, 56-69 and 70-plus year subgroups, with roughly 160, 29 and 62 TCR-sequenced participants respectively.

CDR1 and CDR2, looked up from the germline V gene, are MNHEY and SVGAGI. V is shortened by 6 bases, J by 8 bases, and the region joining them spans 15 bases. The CDR3 spans 13 residues, from the cysteine through the phenylalanine. The read is trimmed to its CDR3 DNA, 39 bases read in frame from base 1. Study-wide conclusions, independent of this receptor: Reportedly, almost half of the unique spike-specific TCRs recognized epitopes lying outside the regions that are mutated in the B.1.351 and B.1.1.7 variants. Conclusions about previously exposed vaccinees were limited because only six AZD1222 recipients were SARS-CoV-2 seropositive at baseline. In the small 56-69-year group, the increase in depth fell short of significance, most likely because of low power. Because no samples from the day 14 peak response were available, repertoires could be characterized only after the peak T cell response. The whole spike protein was spanned by vaccine-associated CD4 TCRs, and dominant responses were seen in regions 160-218 and 743-854. Most participants were white British and females outnumbered males, and the authors suggested that clonal diversity may have been underestimated. After two AZD1222 doses, spike-specific TCR breadth and depth were significantly higher than at day 0 and than in MenACWY recipients.

The CDR3 regions of human TCRbeta chains were analyzed by immunosequencing. The published analysis was carried out like this. Repertoire TCRs were matched against a reference library of SARS-CoV-2-specific TCRs generated with the MIRA antigen-specificity platform. Breadth was defined as the fraction of unique TCRs that were SARS-CoV-2-associated. Depth was defined as the fraction of total T cells that were SARS-CoV-2-associated. Using the MIRA data, each spike-specific TCR was mapped to the spike region that the TCR reacts to and placed in a CD4 or CD8 class. Log10-transformed breadth and depth values were compared by one-way ANOVA with Sidak's multiple comparisons tests. The table comes from immuneACCESS by way of TCRdb, which keeps in-frame sequences with V and J called. Part of the clones is missing from these tables; in studies checked, under half for an unresolved V gene and the rest for unknown reasons. V, J and clone size are taken as reported in that table, and D and trimming were inferred from the DNA itself. The sample table holds 150,000 to 200,000 clones, of which approximately 90% were seen once. The ten most abundant clones make up 5% to 7% of the sample.

This sample comprised peripheral blood, obtained on day 0 of AZD1222 vaccination. This clonotype originated in an adult in good health. The chain links TRBV6-5 with TRBJ2-3; TRBD1 is possibly the D segment (6 matching bases). The nucleotide sequence reads TGTGCCAGCAGGGTTCAAACAGGGCCTACGCAGTATTTT. Its protein product is CASRVQTGPTQYF.